The 8 T cell receptor beta chains below come from one sample, sequenced in a study of identical twins. TCRdb analysed the 5' RACE reads with MiXCR anew, one entry per CDR3 protein. The table lists around 1.7 million distinct CDR3 sequences, 32% of them singletons. The sample taken for sequencing was cord blood. The receptor source for this set is a newborn girl in good health.

This rearrangement joins TRBV28 to TRBJ2-5, with D maybe TRBD1 (5 bases). With the DNA end fitting TRBJ2-7 better, the J assignment may be wrong. The CDR3 has 16 residues. CDR1 and CDR2 (germline): MDHEN, SYDVKM. The CDR3 DNA reads TGTGCCAGCAGTTTCGGCTGGGGCTACCGCACCTACGAGCAGTACTTC. Its protein product is CASSFGWGYRTYEQYF.

This chain joins TRBV5-8 and TRBJ2-1; tentatively, D is TRBD1 (6 bases). This CDR3 is 13 amino acids long. Germline values: CDR1 SGHTS, CDR2 YDEGEE. The germline V and J ends were trimmed by 4 bases and 8 bases, with 13 bases remaining between them. The CDR3 DNA is TGTGCCAGCAGCCGTTACAACAGGGATGAGCAGTTCTTC. It translates to CASSRYNRDEQFF. The variable domain in full, with the rest retrieved from reference TRBV5-8 and TRBJ2-1, is EAGVTQSPTHLIKTRGQQATLRCSPISGHTSVYWYQQALGLGLQFLLWYDEGEERNRGNFPPRFSGRQFPNYSSELNVNALELEDSALYLCASSRYNRDEQFFGPGTRLTVL.

The sample holds one count of this clonotype. The rearrangement uses TRBV19 and TRBJ1-5; 7 positions agree with TRBD1. CDR1 and CDR2 (germline): LNHDA, SQIVND (reference sequence). Germline trimming cut 10 bases from V and 2 bases from J; bases unmatched to any gene: 11. CDR3 length equals 15 residues. In DNA form, the CDR3 reads TGTGCCACCAAGACAGGGTATGAACGCAATCAGCCCCAGCATTTT. This encodes CATKTGYERNQPQHF.

This clonotype was seen a single time. The final CDR3 position lacks the conserved phenylalanine or tryptophan, pointing to a likely read error. The chain joins TRBV6-1 to TRBJ1-2; perhaps TRBD1 as D (6 bases). The V gene lost 4 bases and the J gene lost 6 bases, with 12 bases spanning the gap. Per germline, CDR1 MNHNS and CDR2 SASEGT. CDR3 length: 13 amino acids. The CDR3: CASSVIGQNGYTI. For the CDR3, the DNA is TGTGCCAGCAGTGTCATCGGACAGAATGGCTACACCATC.

The chain joins TRBV20-1 to TRBJ2-7; tentatively, D is TRBD2 (6 bases). The length of the CDR3 is 13 residues. The germline V gene has CDR1 DFQATT and CDR2 SNEGSKA (reference sequence). Trimming left V 5 bases short and J 3 bases short, with 14 bases between. The CDR3 protein is CSAGSGRYYEQYF. The CDR3 region has the DNA TGCAGTGCTGGGAGCGGGCGATACTACGAGCAGTACTTC.

V gene TRBV10-3 combines with J gene TRBJ1-6; TRBD1 agrees at 11 bases. Germline assignment: CDR1 ENHRY and CDR2 SYGVKD. Unmatched junction bases numbered 4, after V lost 10 bases and J lost 5 bases. CDR3 length: 14 residues. CDR3 nucleotides: TGTGCCACCACGGGACAGGGGGATAATTCACCCCTCCACTTT. Protein product: CATTGQGDNSPLHF.

This clonotype was picked up a small number of times. The rearrangement uses TRBV7-2 and TRBJ2-4; 7 positions agree with TRBD1. V shed 10 bases and J 4 bases; nucleotides not matched to a gene: 7. CDR3 size: 13 residues. The germline V gene encodes CDR1 SGHTA and CDR2 FQGNSA. The CDR3 is CATTGTDKNIQYF. Here the CDR3 DNA reads TGTGCCACCACCGGGACAGATAAAAACATTCAGTACTTC.

This clonotype was counted between two and nine times. The V and J genes are TRBV20-1 and TRBJ1-6; D is perhaps TRBD1 (6 bases). The CDR3 sequence is 15 residues long. V was pared by 5 bases and J by 7 bases, with 18 bases between. Germline V lookup: CDR1 DFQATT, CDR2 SNEGSKA (reference sequence). The CDR3 nucleotides read TGCAGTGCTTCCCACAGGGTTTCGAAGAATTCACCCCTCCACTTT. This sequence encodes CSASHRVSKNSPLHF.